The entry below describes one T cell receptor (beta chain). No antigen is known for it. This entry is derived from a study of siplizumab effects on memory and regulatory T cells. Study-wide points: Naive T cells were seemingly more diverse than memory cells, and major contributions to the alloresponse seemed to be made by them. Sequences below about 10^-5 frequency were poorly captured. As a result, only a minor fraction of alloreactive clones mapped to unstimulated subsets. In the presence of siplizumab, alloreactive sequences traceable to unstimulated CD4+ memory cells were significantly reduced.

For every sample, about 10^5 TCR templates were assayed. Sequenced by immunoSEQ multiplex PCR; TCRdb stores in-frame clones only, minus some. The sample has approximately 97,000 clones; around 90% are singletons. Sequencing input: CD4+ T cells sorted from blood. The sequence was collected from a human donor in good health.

CDR3 in DNA: TGCAGCGTTGTGGCGGGAAGCAATGAGCAGTTCTTC. Protein: CSVVAGSNEQFF. The chain has TRBV29-1 and TRBJ2-1, with D possibly matching TRBD2 (6 bases). Germline loops: CDR1 SQVTM, CDR2 ANQGSEA. The CDR3 runs to 12 residues. Trimming cost V 4 bases and J 6 bases, with 10 bases left between them.